Below, 8 T cell receptor beta chains from the same sample are listed, as sequenced in a study of cytomegalovirus exposure and HLA in healthy donors. The PCR used 60 Vbeta and 13 Jbeta primers. Produced via immunoSEQ multiplex PCR; TCRdb's table is partial and in-frame only. The table records around 180,000 clones, 60% to 80% of them present only once. Sequencing was performed on PBMCs. These receptors were obtained from a man in his sixties in good health and CMV-seronegative.

The chain combines TRBV5-1 with TRBJ1-5; D remains ambiguous. Germline values: CDR1 SGHRS, CDR2 YFSETQ. Trimming stripped 0 bases from V and 7 bases from J, with 8 bases between. The CDR3 is 13 residues long. The CDR3 DNA reads as TGCGCCAGCAGCTTGGATCAACGGCAGCCCCAGCATTTT. This sequence encodes CASSLDQRQPQHF.

The V call is TRBV7-2, the J call TRBJ2-7; 10 nucleotides line up with TRBD2. The CDR3 consists of 16 residues. V lost 3 bases and J lost 0; bases outside the gene matches: 5. Per the germline V gene, CDR1 is SGHTA and CDR2 is FQGNSA. The CDR3 reads CASSLGASGSSYEQYF. As DNA, the CDR3 is TGTGCCAGCAGCTTGGGGGCTAGCGGGAGCTCCTACGAGCAGTACTTC.

V and J are TRBV2 and TRBJ2-2; no clear D gene. V gave up 0 bases and J gave up 5 bases, with 4 bases separating them. CDR3 length: 13 amino acids. Per the germline V gene, CDR1 is SNHLY and CDR2 is FYNNEI. The CDR3 reads CASSEAATGELFF. The CDR3 coding sequence is TGTGCCAGCAGTGAAGCAGCTACCGGGGAGCTGTTTTTT. Using reference TRBV2 and TRBJ2-2 for the parts outside the CDR3, the full variable domain is EPEVTQTPSHQVTQMGQEVILRCVPISNHLYFYWYRQILGQKVEFLVSFYNNEISEKSEIFDDQFSVERPDGSNFTLKIRSTKLEDSAMYFCASSEAATGELFFGEGSRLTVL.

The chain carries TRBV4-1 and TRBJ1-6; weak D call: TRBD1 (5 bases). CDR1 MGHRA and CDR2 YSYEKL come from the germline V gene. This CDR3 has 18 residues. V gave up 3 bases and J gave up 6 bases, with 21 bases separating them. The CDR3 loop reads CASSQDVDPGRGNSPLHF. DNA for the CDR3: TGCGCCAGCAGCCAGGATGTAGACCCCGGGAGGGGTAATTCACCCCTCCACTTT.

This CDR3 is CASSWAGGTDTQYF. CDR3 sequence (DNA): TGTGCCAGCAGTTGGGCGGGGGGCACAGATACGCAGTATTTT. The J gene is TRBJ2-3, the V gene TRBV6-5; 7 nucleotides agree with TRBD2. With V trimmed by 4 bases and J by 1 base, 2 bases remained unmatched. Germline V gene data show CDR1 as MNHEY and CDR2 as SVGAGI. The CDR3 runs to 14 residues.

The genes are TRBV6-5 and TRBJ2-5, with D hard to call. Germline lookup yields CDR1 MNHEY and CDR2 SVGAGI. CDR3 length: 12 residues. V lost 5 bases to trimming and J lost 0 bases, with 4 bases between them. DNA for the CDR3: TGTGCCAGCAGTCGCGACCAAGAGACCCAGTACTTC. This encodes CASSRDQETQYF.

Turning to this clone: Sequence at one end of the junction differs from germline and may be a read error. V gene TRBV7-2 combines with J gene TRBJ1-5; perhaps TRBD1 as D (5 bases). Looked up from germline, CDR1 is SGHTA and CDR2 is FQGNSA. The length of the CDR3 is 13 residues. In DNA, the CDR3 is TGTGCCAGCAGGGGGGGAGTAGGTCAGCCCCAGAATTTT. Encoded protein: CASRGGVGQPQNF. Filled out from reference TRBV7-2 and TRBJ1-5, the complete variable domain reads GAGVSQSPSNKVTEKGKDVELRCDPISGHTALYWYRQSLGQGLEFLIYFQGNSAPDKSGLPSDRFSAERTGGSVSTLTIQRTQQEDSAVYLCASRGGVGQPQNFGDGTRLSIL.

V gene TRBV9 combines with J gene TRBJ2-3; 7 bases align to TRBD2. Germline loops: CDR1 SGDLS, CDR2 YYNGEE. V gave up 0 bases and J gave up 5 bases; unmatched junction bases: 3. This CDR3 has 14 residues. CDR3 sequence reads: CASSVGRTRDTQYF. CDR3 in DNA: TGTGCCAGCAGCGTAGGAAGGACTAGAGATACGCAGTATTTT.